This entry lists 17 T cell receptor beta chains sequenced from one sample in a study of blood T cell repertoires in COVID-19 (dated by TCRdb to the early 2020s). The library relied on the immunoSEQ multiplex PCR assay. TCRdb obtained this table from immuneACCESS and retained in-frame rearrangements with V and J assigned. These tables miss some clones; where compared with another copy, unresolved V genes account for less than half of the shortfall, and the remainder is unexplained. The table for this sample lists about 360,000 clones; more than 65% of them were counted only once. The ten largest make up over 0.95% of the sample. Sequencing input: peripheral blood. These receptors were collected from a human donor with acute or convalescent COVID-19. The donor label of this sample is uncertain.

The rearrangement uses TRBV28 and TRBJ2-5; a possible D gene is TRBD2 (5 bases). The CDR3 has 15 amino acids. Per the germline V gene, CDR1 is MDHEN and CDR2 is SYDVKM. V lost 5 bases and J 1 base, leaving 14 bases between the germline ends. CDR3 protein: CASSPSGLAQETQYF. Written as DNA, the CDR3 is TGTGCCAGCAGTCCCTCTGGGCTAGCCCAAGAGACCCAGTACTTC.

A few counts support this clone. This chain joins TRBV10-2 and TRBJ2-1, with TRBD1 as a possible D gene (6 bases). Germline CDR1 WSHSY, CDR2 SAAADI. Trimming took 0 bases from V and 2 from J, leaving 26 bases between them. This CDR3 has 21 amino acids. The CDR3 region has the DNA TGCGCCAGCAGTGAGTCGACTTTGCGGACAGCGAGCGCCCTTACCTACAATGAGCAGTTCTTC. This sequence encodes CASSESTLRTASALTYNEQFF.

The V and J genes are TRBV30 and TRBJ1-1; D not resolved. This CDR3 region has 13 residues. Trimming pared 1 base from V and 6 bases from J, leaving 12 bases between. Germline-derived CDR1 and CDR2 are GTSNPN and SVGIG (reference sequence). DNA of the CDR3: TGTGCCTGGAGTGACTCATTGGGAGCTGAAGCTTTCTTT. It yields the protein CAWSDSLGAEAFF.

This chain connects TRBV7-9 to TRBJ1-2, with 9 bases lining up with TRBD1. Germline assignment: CDR1 SEHNR and CDR2 FQNEAQ (reference sequence). Trimming cost V 5 bases and J 4 bases; bases outside gene matches: 8. The CDR3 consists of 15 residues. CDR3 bases: TGTGCCAGCAGCGAAAGACAGGGGGTTAGCTATGGCTACACCTTC. Translated, it gives CASSERQGVSYGYTF.

This clone was seen once. The CDR3 region is CASSFRGQGGYGYTF. CDR3 DNA sequence: TGTGCCAGCAGTTTCCGTGGACAGGGGGGATATGGCTACACCTTC. The chain recombines TRBV28 with TRBJ1-2; TRBD1 matches 10 bases. Germline CDR1 is MDHEN and CDR2 is SYDVKM. The CDR3 totals 15 residues. J was trimmed by 5 bases and V by 3 bases; bases with no gene match: 6.

The chain has TRBV30 and TRBJ1-3; TRBD1 matches 7 bases. Trimming at V came to 4 bases and at J to 6 bases, leaving 12 bases not matched to a gene. This CDR3 has 15 residues. The germline V gene encodes CDR1 GTSNPN and CDR2 SVGIG (reference sequence). DNA for the CDR3: TGTGCCTGGACGACGACAGGGCTGAAAAAAAACACCATATATTTT. This sequence encodes CAWTTTGLKKNTIYF.

DNA of the CDR3: TGTGCCAGCAGCCAAGCGCGAGCGGCTGAGCAGTTCTTC. It encodes CASSQARAAEQFF. The chain combines TRBV4-2 with TRBJ2-1; D is possibly TRBD2 (5 bases). The germline V gene has CDR1 LGHNA and CDR2 YNFKEQ. CDR3 length: 13 residues. V lost 1 base, J lost 9 bases, and 10 bases lay in between.

The rearrangement joins TRBV28 to TRBJ1-1; tentatively, D is TRBD1 (5 bases). Trimming cost V 5 bases and J 4 bases, with 20 bases left between them. The CDR3 length is 16 residues. The germline V gene encodes CDR1 MDHEN and CDR2 SYDVKM. CDR3 DNA: TGTGCCAGCAGTCCCAACGGGGCGGGAGGAGGCACTGAAGCTTTCTTT. Translating it yields CASSPNGAGGGTEAFF.

The genes are TRBV6-1 and TRBJ2-2; the match to TRBD1 covers 7 bases. The germline V gene encodes CDR1 MNHNS and CDR2 SASEGT. J was trimmed by 5 bases and V by 2 bases; bases with no gene match: 2. The CDR3 contains 14 residues. For the CDR3, the DNA is TGTGCCAGCAGTGAATTACAGGGGACCGGGGAGCTGTTTTTT. Translating gives CASSELQGTGELFF.

The chain couples TRBV28 to TRBJ1-5; maybe TRBD1 (5 bases). The germline gives CDR1 MDHEN, CDR2 SYDVKM. This CDR3 is 15 amino acids long. Trimming took 5 bases from V and 1 from J, leaving 12 bases between them. DNA for the CDR3: TGTGCCAGCAGTCCCGGGGGTCGGAGCAATCAGCCCCAGCATTTT. This sequence encodes CASSPGGRSNQPQHF.

With respect to this clone: A read error may produce the germline difference seen at one junction end. J is TRBJ1-1 and V is TRBV5-4, with 7 nucleotides matching TRBD1. Germline CDR1 and CDR2: SGHNT and YYREEE (reference sequence). This CDR3 is 16 amino acids long. The CDR3 sequence: CASSSTGVPWNTGAFF. In DNA form, the CDR3 reads TGTGCCAGCAGTAGTACAGGGGTACCGTGGAACACTGGAGCTTTCTTT.

This clone has a single count. The chain recombines TRBV18 with TRBJ2-1; D gene unclear. This CDR3 is built from 12 residues. Trimming removed 6 bases from V and 8 bases from J, with 11 bases in between. Looked up from germline, CDR1 is KGHSH and CDR2 is LQKENI. The CDR3 spells CASSPGLDEQFF. The CDR3 DNA follows: TGTGCCAGCTCTCCGGGTTTGGATGAGCAGTTCTTC.

The table lists this clone with a few counts. The chain combines TRBV5-5 with TRBJ1-4; unclear D gene. Germline V gene data show CDR1 as SGHKS and CDR2 as YYEKEE (reference sequence). This CDR3 has 13 residues. The V end lost 2 bases, the J end lost 5 bases, and 7 bases lay between the germline ends. The CDR3 here is CASSFFLNEKLFF. As DNA, the CDR3 is TGTGCCAGCAGCTTTTTTCTGAATGAAAAACTGTTTTTT.

In its sample, this clone was seen once. This chain links TRBV6-5 with TRBJ1-1, with D hard to call. The CDR3 is 14 amino acids. Germline V lookup: CDR1 MNHEY, CDR2 SVGAGI. V was cut by 6 bases and J by 0 bases, with 11 bases left in between. The CDR3, as DNA: TGTGCCAGCAGAGCCCAACCCCTGAACACTGAAGCTTTCTTT. Encoded protein: CASRAQPLNTEAFF.

The chain uses TRBV14 and TRBJ2-1, with 9 bases matching TRBD1. CDR1 is SGHDN, CDR2 FVKESK, per germline. J lost 8 bases, V lost 2 bases, and 4 bases had no gene match. The CDR3 runs 14 residues. The CDR3 protein is CASSQTGGVDEQFF. The CDR3 DNA follows: TGTGCCAGCAGCCAAACAGGGGGCGTGGATGAGCAGTTCTTC.

The V gene is TRBV15, the J gene TRBJ2-6; 7 bases are shared with TRBD1. Germline V gene lookup returns CDR1 LNHNV and CDR2 YYDKDF (reference sequence). CDR3 size: 18 residues. Losses at the gene ends were 1 base for V and 0 bases for J; bases not matched to a gene: 6. CDR3 nucleotides: TGTGCCACCAGCAGAGGGTTTGGACAGGTCTCTGGGGCCAACGTCCTGACTTTC. It translates to CATSRGFGQVSGANVLTF. Full variable domain (missing parts from reference TRBV15 and TRBJ2-6): DAMVIQNPRYQVTQFGKPVTLSCSQTLNHNVMYWYQQKSSQAPKLLFHYYDKDFNNEADTPDNFQSRRPNTSFCFLDIRSPGLGDTAMYLCATSRGFGQVSGANVLTFGAGSRLTVL.

The CDR3 DNA sequence: TGTGCCAGCAGTCGGCGGGGGACAGGGGATAGCAATCAGCCCCAGCATTTT. Its protein product is CASSRRGTGDSNQPQHF. This chain connects TRBV6-6 to TRBJ1-5; 10 nucleotides align to TRBD1. The CDR3 consists of 17 residues. Germline values: CDR1 MNHNY, CDR2 SVGAGI (reference sequence). Trimming at V came to 5 bases and at J to 0 bases, leaving 7 bases not matched to a gene.